This TCR beta chain was identified in a study of blood T cell repertoires in COVID-19. The protocol was immunoSEQ multiplex PCR, while the TCRdb copy is restricted to in-frame clones and leaves out a portion. Of 130,000 or so clones in the sample, less than 85% are singletons; the top ten hold about 12%. V gave up 0 bases and J gave up 6 bases; unmatched junction bases: 3. The length of the CDR3 is 13 residues. Per the germline V gene, CDR1 is SGHRS and CDR2 is YFSETQ. Input material: peripheral blood. The rearrangement joins TRBV5-1 to TRBJ2-7; 7 bases map to TRBD2. The source is a woman in her sixties or seventies with acute or convalescent COVID-19. CDR3 sequence (DNA): TGCGCCAGCAGCTTGGTTGCGGGGGTCGAGCAGTACGTC. Its translation is CASSLVAGVEQYV.